This T cell receptor (beta chain) was retrieved from a study of vaccination and CD4 T cells after COVID-19. Treatment denoted: approximately nine-day PBMC culture with coronavirus spike peptide pools or control peptides (ViraFEST assay). CD4+ T cells that came from the unexposed donor were collected before the COVID-19 pandemic (2011-2018). Half the medium was exchanged for fresh IL-2 medium on days 3 and 7. With the Oncomine TCR Beta short-read assay, DNA from cultured CD4+ T cells was sequenced. One entry per CDR3 protein, called by TCRdb with MiXCR from the PCR reads. The repertoire holds some 7,000 distinct CDR3 sequences, with 35% to 45% as singletons. Germline CDR1 and CDR2: SGHTA and FQGNSA. CDR3 size: 16 residues. With 0 bases removed from V and 6 bases from J, the gap between germline ends came to 17 bases. About this clonotype itself: No antigen is known for it.

Sequencing was performed on CD4+ T cells from blood, cultured in vitro. This clonotype was sampled from a human donor in good health. V usage is TRBV7-2 and J usage is TRBJ1-2, with D possibly TRBD1 on 6 matching bases. The CDR3 DNA is TGTGCCAGCAGCTTAGCGGTAGGGGGTGTTAGAGATGGCTACACCTTC. It translates to CASSLAVGGVRDGYTF.